A selection of T cell receptor beta chains follows, all from one sample in a study of identical twins. TCRdb re-called the 5' RACE reads with MiXCR, one entry per CDR3 protein. The sample includes 400,000 to 650,000 distinct CDR3 sequences, 22% seen only once; the top ten take roughly 0.9%. The same sample was also studied in work on T cells expressing NK-cell markers.

The sequenced material came from CD4+ T cells sorted from blood. These TCRs come from a woman younger than 30 in good health. Each CDR3 is given with its conserved first and last residue. D genes are given only for firm matches. Clone size appears in some rows only: once, few, many, or a class for an expanded clone.

clone_size d_call j_call v_call cdr3_aa cdr3_nt
few TRBD2 TRBJ2-3 TRBV4-3 CASSLSLASFTDTQYF TGCGCCAGCAGCTTATCACTAGCGTCCTTCACAGATACGCAGTATTTT
few TRBD2 TRBJ2-7 TRBV4-3 CASSQGVAGFYEQYF TGCGCCAGCAGCCAAGGAGTAGCGGGCTTCTACGAGCAGTACTTC
once TRBD1 TRBJ2-2 TRBV10-3 CAIRTGPTGELFF TGTGCCATCCGGACAGGGCCCACCGGGGAGCTGTTTTTT
- - TRBJ2-2 TRBV7-2 CASSYTGTNTGELFF TGTGCCAGCAGCTATACAGGGACGAACACCGGGGAGCTGTTTTTT
few - TRBJ2-1 TRBV4-3 CASSHDRSGQFF TGCGCCAGCAGCCATGACAGGAGCGGGCAGTTCTTC
few - TRBJ2-3 TRBV20-1 CSAKDPRTDTQYF TGCAGTGCCAAGGACCCGCGCACAGATACGCAGTATTTT
few TRBD2 TRBJ2-3 TRBV11-3 CASSQGSTGGGGRQYF TGTGCCAGCAGCCAGGGATCAACCGGGGGGGGAGGTCGGCAGTATTTT
- - TRBJ1-1 TRBV25-1 CASIGEVNTEAFF TGTGCCAGCATAGGGGAGGTGAACACTGAAGCTTTCTTT
- - TRBJ2-1 TRBV5-1 CASSLAPGPGRNEQFF TGCGCCAGCAGCTTGGCCCCGGGACCTGGGCGGAATGAGCAGTTCTTC
- - TRBJ2-3 TRBV3-1 CASSQRTSTDTQYF TGTGCCAGCAGCCAACGTACTAGCACAGATACGCAGTATTTT
- - TRBJ2-7 TRBV7-2 CASSLLASTVYEQYF TGTGCCAGCAGCCTCTTGGCATCAACAGTCTACGAGCAGTACTTC
- - TRBJ2-1 TRBV12-5 CASGLSWEQFF TGTGCTAGTGGCTTGAGCTGGGAGCAGTTCTTC
- - TRBJ2-1 TRBV20-1 CSAYQTNEQFF TGCAGTGCTTATCAGACAAATGAGCAGTTCTTC
- - TRBJ2-6 TRBV5-5 CASSPVLPGANVLTF TGTGCCAGCAGCCCTGTGCTCCCCGGGGCCAACGTCCTGACTTTC
- - TRBJ2-7 TRBV29-1 CSVAGISYEQYF TGCAGCGTTGCCGGGATCTCCTACGAGCAGTACTTC
- - TRBJ2-2 TRBV5-1 CASSLISGVGELFF TGCGCCAGCAGCTTGATCTCGGGGGTCGGGGAGCTGTTTTTT
few - TRBJ2-6 TRBV15 CATSRSFGANVLTF TGTGCCACCAGCAGATCTTTTGGGGCCAACGTCCTGACTTTC
few - TRBJ2-2 TRBV20-1 CSARDSMVYTGELFF TGCAGTGCGAGAGACAGTATGGTGTACACCGGGGAGCTGTTTTTT
few TRBD2 TRBJ2-1 TRBV5-1 CASRQGTSGRNEQFF TGCGCCAGCAGACAAGGGACTAGCGGGAGAAATGAGCAGTTCTTC
- - TRBJ1-2 TRBV20-1 CSAEGGRRNYGYTF TGCAGTGCTGAAGGTGGCAGACGGAACTATGGCTACACCTTC
- TRBD2 TRBJ2-3 TRBV6-5 CASSYSGSSGIQYF TGTGCCAGCAGTTACTCCGGGAGTAGCGGGATTCAGTATTTT
few TRBD2 TRBJ2-5 TRBV3-1 CASSLSGGYQETQYF TGTGCCAGCAGTCTTAGCGGGGGGTACCAAGAGACCCAGTACTTC
few - TRBJ2-5 TRBV12-3/TRBV12-4 CASSLDISRGGETQYF TGTGCCAGCAGTTTAGACATCTCCAGGGGAGGGGAGACCCAGTACTTC
many - TRBJ2-2 TRBV7-6 CASSLTPRAYTGELFF TGTGCCAGCAGCTTAACGCCCCGGGCGTACACCGGGGAGCTGTTTTTT
many TRBD2 TRBJ2-5 TRBV12-3/TRBV12-4 CASSLRGTSGSKTQYF TGTGCCAGCAGTTTAAGGGGGACTAGCGGGAGTAAGACCCAGTACTTC
- - TRBJ2-1 TRBV7-9 CASSREAGRGDEQFF TGTGCCAGCAGCAGAGAGGCAGGTAGAGGAGATGAGCAGTTCTTC
few - TRBJ2-7 TRBV7-9 CASSRTVGYEQYF TGTGCCAGCAGCAGGACGGTCGGCTACGAGCAGTACTTC
- - TRBJ1-2 TRBV30 CAWSSVYGYTF TGTGCCTGGAGCTCTGTCTATGGCTACACCTTC
few - TRBJ1-4 TRBV28 CASGGLADEKLFF TGTGCCAGCGGGGGACTTGCGGATGAAAAACTGTTTTTT
- TRBD2 TRBJ2-7 TRBV20-1 CSARDLAGGSEQYF TGCAGTGCTAGAGATCTAGCGGGGGGTTCCGAGCAGTACTTC
- - TRBJ2-2 TRBV6-1 CASRTGTGNTGELFF TGTGCCAGCCGAACCGGGACGGGTAACACCGGGGAGCTGTTTTTT
- - TRBJ2-1 TRBV10-3 CAISPGGGSYNEQFF TGTGCCATCAGCCCAGGGGGGGGGTCCTACAATGAGCAGTTCTTC
many - TRBJ1-1 TRBV7-6 CASSLAPGGNTEAFF TGTGCCAGCAGCTTAGCCCCCGGGGGCAACACTGAAGCTTTCTTT
- - TRBJ2-2 TRBV6-6 CASSSGGPGELFF TGTGCCAGCAGTTCAGGGGGGCCCGGGGAGCTGTTTTTT
few - TRBJ2-1 TRBV29-1 CSVEDPGSVNEQFF TGCAGCGTTGAAGATCCCGGGTCGGTCAATGAGCAGTTCTTC
- TRBD2 TRBJ2-1 TRBV7-9 CASPSGGGEQFF TGTGCCAGCCCAAGCGGGGGAGGTGAGCAGTTCTTC
many - TRBJ2-4 TRBV20-1 CSARAGGPKNIQYF TGCAGTGCTAGGGCCGGGGGACCCAAAAACATTCAGTACTTC
few - TRBJ2-1 TRBV7-2 CASSLGPRPGSVSSYNEQFF TGTGCCAGCAGCTTAGGGCCCCGCCCTGGTAGCGTTAGCTCCTACAATGAGCAGTTCTTC
few - TRBJ1-5 TRBV4-1 CASSQEQINQPQHF TGCGCCAGCAGCCAGGAACAGATTAATCAGCCCCAGCATTTT
few TRBD2 TRBJ2-3 TRBV7-3 CASSLRPGTSGVSDTQYF TGTGCCAGCAGCTTAAGGCCCGGGACTAGCGGGGTCTCAGATACGCAGTATTTT
- - TRBJ2-5 TRBV20-1 CSASYIQETQYF TGCAGTGCTAGCTACATTCAAGAGACCCAGTACTTC
few TRBD1 TRBJ1-2 TRBV10-3 CAISERGQSNYGYTF TGTGCCATCAGTGAGAGGGGGCAGTCTAACTATGGCTACACCTTC
many TRBD2 TRBJ2-1 TRBV7-2 CASSVSGTSYNEQFF TGTGCCAGCAGCGTGAGCGGGACGAGCTACAATGAGCAGTTCTTC
many TRBD1 TRBJ1-1 TRBV12-3/TRBV12-4 CASSPTGTNTEAFF TGTGCCAGCAGCCCGACAGGGACGAACACTGAAGCTTTCTTT
- - TRBJ1-5 TRBV25-1 CASSGGDALAGNQPQHF TGTGCCAGCAGTGGGGGGGACGCCTTAGCGGGCAATCAGCCCCAGCATTTT
many TRBD2 TRBJ2-5 TRBV20-1 CSARELADQETQYF TGCAGTGCTAGGGAACTAGCGGACCAAGAGACCCAGTACTTC
few - TRBJ1-6 TRBV5-1 CASSLVRDPPLHF TGCGCCAGCAGCTTGGTCCGCGACCCACCCCTCCACTTT
- - TRBJ2-7 TRBV6-5 CASSYDPYGSPYEQYF TGTGCCAGCAGTTACGATCCCTACGGGAGCCCTTACGAGCAGTACTTC
few - TRBJ2-5 TRBV6-2/TRBV6-3 CASSYSKMEETQYF TGTGCCAGCAGTTACTCGAAAATGGAAGAGACCCAGTACTTC
few - TRBJ2-5 TRBV6-2/TRBV6-3 CASRIRGQETQYF TGTGCCAGCAGAATCCGGGGGCAAGAGACCCAGTACTTC
few TRBD2 TRBJ2-1 TRBV20-1 CSATLAGGRSRNEQFF TGCAGTGCTACACTAGCGGGAGGGCGATCGAGAAATGAGCAGTTCTTC